Presented here are 28 T cell receptor beta chains from one specimen sequenced in a study of spatial heterogeneity in lung cancer. The sample's time point: sample taken at primary tumor resection. The study sequenced unsorted whole RNA from tumor, nontumor lung or frozen PBMC. TCRdb reprocessed the 5' RACE reads with MiXCR, giving one entry per CDR3 protein. Counted here are approximately 6,100 distinct CDR3 sequences, approximately 12% occurring once; the ten biggest clones make up 15% to 20%. Sequencing used normal lung tissue next to the tumor, obtained at surgery. The receptors here all came from a male donor with early-stage non-small cell lung cancer.

This clonotype is labeled as medium-sized (0.01 to 0.1%). The V gene is TRBV12-3 or TRBV12-4, the J gene TRBJ2-3; a possible D gene is TRBD1 (6 bases). V was cut by 7 bases and J by 0 bases, with 11 bases left in between. There are 14 residues in the CDR3. The CDR3 DNA follows: TGTGCCAGCATTAGAGGGGGTAGCACAGATACGCAGTATTTT. Translation: CASIRGGSTDTQYF.

This clonotype is labeled medium-sized (0.01 to 0.1%). This chain joins TRBV7-2 and TRBJ2-5; D is unresolved. The germline CDR1 and CDR2 sequences are SGHTA and FQGNSA. V lost 1 base, J lost 1 base, and 7 bases lay in between. The CDR3 sequence is 14 residues long. The DNA for the CDR3 is TGTGCCAGCAGCTTAGGTCCTACCCAAGAGACCCAGTACTTC. Translation gives CASSLGPTQETQYF.

Sample share makes this clonotype medium-sized (0.01 to 0.1%). CDR3 sequence reads: CASSFLSGSPETQYF. In DNA, the CDR3 is TGCGCCAGCAGCTTTCTCAGCGGGAGCCCAGAGACCCAGTACTTC. V usage is TRBV5-1 and J usage is TRBJ2-5; 8 bases line up with TRBD2. V lost 2 bases and J lost 4; bases outside the gene matches: 7. Germline CDR1 is SGHRS and CDR2 is YFSETQ. The CDR3 is 15 amino acids.

A few counts support this clonotype. The chain joins TRBV7-9 to TRBJ2-5, with TRBD1 matching 10 bases. The germline gives CDR1 SEHNR, CDR2 FQNEAQ (reference sequence). Trimming took 5 bases from V and 3 from J; bases not matched to a gene: 6. The CDR3 spans 15 residues. The CDR3 DNA reads TGTGCCAGCAGCATGGGACAGGGGAACAAAGAGACCCAGTACTTC. The encoded protein is CASSMGQGNKETQYF.

The table lists this clonotype with many counts. V and J are TRBV7-2 and TRBJ2-7; tentatively, D is TRBD1 (6 bases). The CDR3 contains 15 residues. The V end lost 5 bases, the J end lost 3 bases, and 17 bases lay between the germline ends. CDR1 and CDR2 (germline): SGHTA, FQGNSA. The CDR3 spells CASSRSDDRIYEQYF. The CDR3 DNA is TGTGCCAGCAGCCGATCCGACGACAGGATCTACGAGCAGTACTTC.

Within the sample, this clonotype is medium-sized. This chain connects TRBV12-3 or TRBV12-4 to TRBJ1-1; D might be TRBD1 (5 bases). V dropped 10 bases and J dropped 4 bases, with 16 bases sitting between them. The CDR3 is 13 residues long. The CDR3 is CAIGRGVGTEAFF. DNA for the CDR3: TGTGCCATCGGGCGGGGGGTTGGCACTGAAGCTTTCTTT.

This clonotype was counted at least ten times. Written as DNA, the CDR3 is TGCGCCAGCAGCCAGCGAATACAGGGAGGGGGCCACGAGCAGTACTTC. This translates into CASSQRIQGGGHEQYF. The genes are TRBV4-1 and TRBJ2-7; D may match TRBD1 or TRBD2 (7 bases each). V was shortened by 3 bases and J by 5 bases, with 20 bases between the two germline ends. This CDR3 spans 16 amino acids. Germline lookup yields CDR1 MGHRA and CDR2 YSYEKL.

In this sample, this clonotype turned up many times. The rearrangement links TRBV6-1 to TRBJ2-2; D could derive from TRBD1 or TRBD2 (5 bases each). CDR1 and CDR2 from the germline V gene are MNHNS and SASEGT. V lost 8 bases and J lost 3, with 16 bases in between. This CDR3 has 15 residues. DNA of the CDR3: TGTGCCAGCGTTATTGGGGGAGTCTACACCGGGGAGCTGTTTTTT. This encodes CASVIGGVYTGELFF.

This clonotype was picked up many times. The J gene is TRBJ2-3, the V gene TRBV9; TRBD2 agrees at 7 bases. The germline gives CDR1 SGDLS, CDR2 YYNGEE. Trimming took 0 bases from V and 3 from J; bases not matched to a gene: 4. The CDR3 has 15 residues. The DNA for the CDR3 is TGTGCCAGCAGCGTAGTGGGACTAATGACAGATACGCAGTATTTT. This encodes CASSVVGLMTDTQYF.

In its sample, this clonotype was seen many times. The V call is TRBV5-4, the J call TRBJ2-1, with 8 bases lining up with TRBD1. CDR1 SGHNT and CDR2 YYREEE come from the germline V gene (reference sequence). Trimming cost V 3 bases and J 6 bases; bases outside gene matches: 11. The CDR3 has 16 amino acids. The CDR3 spells CASSSSTGGFSNEQFF. The CDR3 nucleotides read TGTGCCAGCAGCTCATCTACAGGGGGATTTTCCAATGAGCAGTTCTTC.

The sample holds many counts of this clonotype. The J gene is TRBJ2-2, the V gene TRBV6-1, with 8 bases fitting TRBD2. Looked up from germline, CDR1 is MNHNS and CDR2 is SASEGT. The CDR3 covers 16 residues. V trimming: 5 bases; J trimming: 4 bases; junction bases outside the gene matches: 9. The CDR3 nucleotides read TGTGCCAGCAGTATCATGAGCGGGAGTGGCACCGGGGAGCTGTTTTTT. It codes for CASSIMSGSGTGELFF.

By its share, this clonotype is medium-sized. The chain has TRBV30 and TRBJ1-4; D gene ambiguous. Germline V gene data show CDR1 as GTSNPN and CDR2 as SVGIG (reference sequence). V was trimmed by 2 bases and J by 5 bases, leaving 15 bases between them. The CDR3 is 15 amino acids. CDR3 DNA sequence: TGTGCCTGGAGTTGGGTCTGGACGAGAAATGAAAAACTGTTTTTT. Amino acids: CAWSWVWTRNEKLFF.

At least ten counts were recorded for this clonotype. The V gene is TRBV7-6, the J gene TRBJ2-7, with 10 bases matching TRBD2. The CDR3 is 15 amino acids. V shed 6 bases, J shed 4 bases, and the junction held 9 bases outside the gene matches. Germline loops: CDR1 SGHVS, CDR2 FNYEAQ. CDR3 DNA sequence: TGTGCCAGCAGTCACTCCCTAGCGGGAGTATACGAGCAGTACTTC. As protein: CASSHSLAGVYEQYF.

This clonotype is classed as medium-sized. The V call is TRBV6-1, the J call TRBJ1-2; D gene unclear. Germline V gene lookup returns CDR1 MNHNS and CDR2 SASEGT. The V and J ends lost 3 bases and 6 bases respectively, with 17 bases between them. The CDR3 consists of 15 residues. This CDR3 is CASSETFEGRHGYTF. The CDR3 nucleotides read TGTGCCAGCAGTGAGACATTTGAGGGAAGGCATGGCTACACCTTC.

This clonotype was detected only once. The chain links TRBV4-1 to TRBJ2-7; TRBD1 matches 7 bases. Germline CDR1 is MGHRA and CDR2 is YSYEKL. The ends lost 0 bases at V and 7 bases at J; junction bases unmatched: 6. There are 14 residues in the CDR3. The CDR3 DNA follows: TGCGCCAGCAGCCAAGATTTACAGGGGCAAGAGCAGTACTTC. As protein: CASSQDLQGQEQYF.

This clonotype was counted ten times or more. This chain links TRBV29-1 with TRBJ2-3; 7 positions agree with TRBD2. Germline-derived CDR1 and CDR2 are SQVTM and ANQGSEA. Unmatched junction bases numbered 10, after V lost 7 bases and J lost 3 bases. The CDR3 covers 14 residues. DNA of the CDR3: TGCAGCGCCCCTCGCGGGGGAAGGACAGATACGCAGTATTTT. It specifies CSAPRGGRTDTQYF.

This clonotype was seen repeatedly, ten times or more. The chain employs TRBV29-1 and TRBJ1-4; D uncertain. The CDR3 contains 11 residues. Trimming stripped 1 base from V and 7 bases from J, with 4 bases between. Germline V gene sequence: CDR1 SQVTM, CDR2 ANQGSEA. CDR3 sequence: CSVEVGEKLFF. The DNA of the CDR3 is TGCAGCGTTGAAGTTGGTGAAAAACTGTTTTTT.

Within the sample, this clonotype is medium-sized. The CDR3 loop is CASSLVPDTNYGYTF. The CDR3, as DNA: TGCGCCAGCAGCTTGGTACCAGATACTAACTATGGCTACACCTTC. The chain carries TRBV5-1 and TRBJ1-2; no reliable D call. V gave up 0 bases and J gave up 0 bases, with 9 bases separating them. This CDR3 has 15 amino acids. Germline V lookup: CDR1 SGHRS, CDR2 YFSETQ.

The chain has TRBV4-1 and TRBJ2-7; 11 bases match TRBD1. The V and J ends lost 1 base and 6 bases, in that order; junction bases with no gene match: 5. This CDR3 comprises 15 residues. Per germline, CDR1 MGHRA and CDR2 YSYEKL. The CDR3 DNA is TGCGCCAGCAGCCAAGGGGACAGGGGGTTGGCCGAGCAGTACTTC. This translates into CASSQGDRGLAEQYF.

A few counts support this clonotype. The V gene is TRBV5-1, the J gene TRBJ1-4; maybe TRBD1 (6 bases). Germline CDR1 is SGHRS and CDR2 is YFSETQ. This CDR3 has 15 amino acids. Trimming left V 2 bases short and J 8 bases short, with 16 bases between. The CDR3 loop is CASSFLRGAGEKLFF. The CDR3 DNA is TGCGCCAGCAGCTTCCTGCGGGGGGCTGGGGAAAAACTGTTTTTT.

The sample holds many counts of this clonotype. The chain recombines TRBV27 with TRBJ2-7, with D unclear. Germline assignment: CDR1 MNHEY and CDR2 SMNVEV (reference sequence). This CDR3 has 18 residues. Trimming removed 2 bases from V and 1 base from J, with 21 bases in between. In nucleotides, the CDR3 is TGTGCCAGCAGTTTAAGGTCCGGCGGAATAGCTGGTTCCTACGAGCAGTACTTC. Its translation is CASSLRSGGIAGSYEQYF.

The J gene is TRBJ1-1, the V gene TRBV4-2; D possibly corresponds to TRBD1 (5 bases). Germline V gene lookup returns CDR1 LGHNA and CDR2 YNFKEQ. Trimming took 4 bases from V and 0 from J, leaving 9 bases between them. This CDR3 has 14 amino acids. CDR3 coding DNA: TGTGCCAGCAGCCGCCGACAGCTGAACACTGAAGCTTTCTTT. Protein: CASSRRQLNTEAFF.

By proportion, this clonotype is medium-sized. This rearrangement joins TRBV20-1 to TRBJ1-1; 9 bases line up with TRBD1. V was clipped by 3 bases and J by 4 bases; unmatched bases: 9. This CDR3 is 15 amino acids long. In germline, CDR1 is DFQATT, CDR2 SNEGSKA (reference sequence). CDR3 sequence: CSARGTGGAFTEAFF. CDR3 bases: TGCAGTGCTAGGGGTACAGGGGGCGCGTTCACTGAAGCTTTCTTT.

In this sample, this clonotype is medium-sized. The chain links TRBV6-6 to TRBJ1-5; D may be TRBD1 (6 bases). CDR3 length: 14 residues. The germline gives CDR1 MNHNY, CDR2 SVGAGI (reference sequence). V was trimmed by 3 bases and J by 3 bases, leaving 9 bases between them. The CDR3, as DNA: TGTGCCAGCAGTTATCCAGGGGTCAATCAGCCCCAGCATTTT. Protein product: CASSYPGVNQPQHF.

This clonotype was counted many times. The chain links TRBV7-2 to TRBJ2-3, with D possibly matching TRBD1 (5 bases). Germline lookup yields CDR1 SGHTA and CDR2 FQGNSA. Deletions cut 8 bases from V and 2 bases from J, with 20 bases between. CDR3 length: 16 amino acids. CDR3 residues: CASQLGVDTYTDTQYF. The CDR3 DNA reads as TGTGCCAGCCAACTTGGGGTGGACACATACACAGATACGCAGTATTTT.

This clonotype was recorded a few times. The chain couples TRBV11-2 to TRBJ1-4; 7 nucleotides align to TRBD1. V shed 4 bases, J shed 4 bases, and the junction held 3 bases outside the gene matches. The CDR3 consists of 14 residues. The germline CDR1 and CDR2 sequences are SGHAT and FQNNGV. The chain's CDR3 is CASSSGQINEKLFF. DNA for the CDR3: TGTGCCAGCAGCTCGGGACAGATTAATGAAAAACTGTTTTTT.

This clonotype was seen a handful of times. The chain recombines TRBV28 with TRBJ1-1; D is undetermined. Trimming took 7 bases from V and 8 from J, leaving 17 bases between them. Germline V gene sequence: CDR1 MDHEN, CDR2 SYDVKM. The CDR3 runs to 13 residues. The CDR3 region is CASIQPGSLEAFF. The DNA of the CDR3 is TGTGCCAGCATCCAACCCGGCAGTCTAGAAGCTTTCTTT.

This clonotype came up many times. This CDR3 reads CASSQRGEQYF. For the CDR3, the DNA is TGTGCCAGCAGCCAACGCGGGGAGCAGTACTTC. The chain has TRBV4-2 and TRBJ2-7; a weak D match, TRBD2 (5 bases). CDR3 length: 11 amino acids. Trimming pared 2 bases from V and 7 bases from J, leaving 6 bases between. Germline V gives CDR1 LGHNA, CDR2 YNFKEQ.